This T cell receptor beta chain comes out of a study of cytomegalovirus exposure and HLA in healthy donors. Study as a whole: An early data release held some 85 million unique TCRs from HLA-typed donors.

CDR1 is SGHVS and CDR2 is FQNEAQ in the germline V gene. Trimming took 4 bases from V and 2 from J; bases not matched to a gene: 10. CDR3 size: 17 residues. 60 Vbeta and 13 Jbeta primers were used in PCR. TCRdb keeps only in-frame clones here, not all; method: immunoSEQ multiplex PCR. This table has about 91,000 clones, 60% to 65% appearing once. The chain recombines TRBV7-8 with TRBJ2-2; TRBD1 agrees at 7 bases. This TCR came from a human donor in good health. The sequencing input was PBMCs. CDR3 nucleotide sequence: TGTGCCAGCAGCTCCAGAACGGGACAGTTTAACACCGGGGAGCTGTTTTTT. As protein: CASSSRTGQFNTGELFF.